This TCR beta chain was documented in a study of control samples from healthy donors and cancer patients. Using immunoSEQ multiplex PCR, the repertoire was profiled, and TCRdb retains in-frame clones only, with some absent. The sample lists 100,000 to 150,000 clones; about nine tenths were seen once. The germline gives CDR1 SGDLS, CDR2 YYNGEE. The CDR3 has 14 residues. The V gene end was trimmed by 4 bases and the J gene end by 7 bases; junction bases not matched to a gene: 7. This clone was counted a few times. The sample was blood. The TCR comes from a man in his forties in good health. The V and J genes are TRBV9 and TRBJ2-2, with 7 nucleotides matching TRBD2. In DNA, the CDR3 is TGTGCCAGCAGCTACACGCCGGGGGGCGGGGAGCTGTTTTTT. This translates into CASSYTPGGGELFF.